Shown below are 25 T cell receptor beta chains from a single sample sequenced in a study of control samples from healthy donors and cancer patients. Measured with immunoSEQ multiplex PCR; TCRdb has only the in-frame clones, and not every one. The sample gives 82,000 or so clones, approximately 94% of which show up once; 4.5% to 6% is in the top ten. Sequenced material: blood. The receptor set was obtained from a woman under 30 in good health.

This clone appeared a few times. The chain combines TRBV11-2 with TRBJ1-1; D might be TRBD1 (6 bases). The germline V gene encodes CDR1 SGHAT and CDR2 FQNNGV. This CDR3 contains 12 residues. V was cut by 7 bases and J by 5 bases, with 11 bases left in between. DNA of the CDR3: TGTGCCAGCATAAAAACAGGGACTGAAGCTTTCTTT. Protein: CASIKTGTEAFF.

This chain joins TRBV7-2 and TRBJ2-3; D is ambiguous. Trimming cost V 2 bases and J 2 bases, with 14 bases left between them. This CDR3 contains 16 residues. The V gene's germline CDR1 is SGHTA and CDR2 FQGNSA. CDR3 loop: CASSLIPDHYTDTQYF. CDR3 nucleotide sequence: TGTGCCAGCAGCTTAATCCCGGACCATTACACAGATACGCAGTATTTT.

J is TRBJ2-5 and V is TRBV6-5; 8 bases are a match to TRBD1. Germline V lookup: CDR1 MNHEY, CDR2 SVGAGI. The CDR3 runs 14 residues. Unmatched junction bases numbered 10, after V lost 8 bases and J lost 5 bases. CDR3 nucleotides: TGTGCCAGCTGTCGGGACAGGTTAGACGAGACCCAGTACTTC. Its protein product is CASCRDRLDETQYF.

The gene calls are TRBV6-6 and TRBJ1-1; the D is unclear. The germline V gene encodes CDR1 MNHNY and CDR2 SVGAGI (reference sequence). Deletions cut 4 bases from V and 1 base from J, with 10 bases between. The CDR3 is 14 residues long. The CDR3 region is CASSSRRENTEAFF. CDR3 nucleotide sequence: TGTGCCAGCAGTTCACGCCGGGAGAACACTGAAGCTTTCTTT.

This clone was detected only a few times. The chain employs TRBV6-1 and TRBJ2-1; 13 nucleotides agree with TRBD2. CDR3 length: 15 amino acids. V lost 2 bases to trimming and J lost 9 bases; unmatched junction nucleotides: 4. Per germline, CDR1 MNHNS and CDR2 SASEGT. CDR3 loop: CASSETSGGAGEQFF. The CDR3 nucleotides read TGTGCCAGCAGTGAAACTAGCGGGGGGGCCGGTGAGCAGTTCTTC.

This chain links TRBV27 with TRBJ1-1, with TRBD1 matching 7 bases. The junction had 4 bases not matched to a gene; V was cut back by 6 bases and J by 0 bases. This CDR3 region has 14 residues. Germline V gives CDR1 MNHEY, CDR2 SMNVEV (reference sequence). The CDR3 DNA is TGTGCCAGCAGAGAGACAGGGCTGAACACTGAAGCTTTCTTT. Its translation: CASRETGLNTEAFF.

The V gene is TRBV5-4, the J gene TRBJ2-7; 15 bases map to TRBD2. Germline CDR1 and CDR2: SGHNT and YYREEE (reference sequence). The V segment lost 5 bases and the J segment 1 base; nucleotides outside the gene matches: 7. This CDR3 has 17 residues. CDR3 region: CASRRTSGRGRSYEQYF. For the CDR3, the DNA is TGTGCCAGCAGACGGACTAGCGGGAGGGGGAGATCCTACGAGCAGTACTTC.

In DNA, the CDR3 is TGTGCCAGTAGTATTGGCGGGCAGCCCCAGCATTTT. The encoded protein is CASSIGGQPQHF. The chain has TRBV19 and TRBJ1-5; no definite D call. CDR3 length equals 12 residues. V was trimmed by 3 bases and J by 7 bases, leaving 7 bases between them. The germline gives CDR1 LNHDA, CDR2 SQIVND (reference sequence).

This chain links TRBV25-1 with TRBJ1-1; D is undetermined. From germline, CDR1 is MGHDK and CDR2 SYGVNS. Trimming cost V 1 base and J 4 bases, with 7 bases left between them. The CDR3 totals 13 residues. CDR3 DNA: TGTGCCAGCAGTGAATCGGCAGGCACTGAAGCTTTCTTT. It translates to CASSESAGTEAFF.

As for this clone: This specimen includes other DNA sequences encoding the same CDR3. CDR3 region: CASSLDRNQPQHF. The CDR3 DNA follows: TGTGCCAGCAGCTTAGATCGGAATCAGCCCCAGCATTTT. This chain joins TRBV11-2 and TRBJ1-5; D is ambiguous. V was pared by 0 bases and J by 4 bases, with 4 bases between. In germline, CDR1 is SGHAT, CDR2 FQNNGV. The CDR3 totals 13 residues.

The gene calls are TRBV5-1 and TRBJ1-1, with no clear D. Trimming removed 6 bases from V and 4 bases from J, with 13 bases in between. This CDR3 is 13 amino acids long. Germline values: CDR1 SGHRS, CDR2 YFSETQ. CDR3 bases: TGCGCCAGCACCGAAACTTTAAGCACTGAAGCTTTCTTT. Translating gives CASTETLSTEAFF.

This sequence joins TRBV19 and TRBJ1-4; D remains ambiguous. The V and J ends lost 3 bases and 10 bases respectively, with 12 bases between them. The CDR3 has 13 residues. Germline CDR1 LNHDA, CDR2 SQIVND (reference sequence). The chain's CDR3 is CASSMATGGKLFF. DNA for the CDR3: TGTGCCAGTAGTATGGCCACCGGCGGAAAACTGTTTTTT.

The CDR3 DNA sequence: TGTGCCAGCAGCTTAGTTCGGGGAGACCTCTCCTACGAGCAGTACTTC. Translating it yields CASSLVRGDLSYEQYF. The gene calls are TRBV11-3 and TRBJ2-7; D possibly corresponds to TRBD2 (5 bases). Looked up from germline, CDR1 is SGHNT and CDR2 is YENEEA. The CDR3 covers 16 residues. Trimming pared 1 base from V and 0 bases from J, leaving 13 bases between.

This clone has just a few counts. This rearrangement joins TRBV4-3 to TRBJ2-3; D not certain. This CDR3 contains 17 residues. Between the trimmed V and J ends, which lost 4 bases and 1 base, there was a span of 18 bases. Germline values: CDR1 LGHNA, CDR2 YSLEER. The DNA for the CDR3 is TGCGCCAGCAGCCTCGGGCCCGAGACGGCGGGCACAGATACGCAGTATTTT. This encodes CASSLGPETAGTDTQYF.

The chain recombines TRBV15 with TRBJ2-7; possible D gene TRBD2, 5 bases. V was shortened by 3 bases and J by 7 bases, with 22 bases between the two germline ends. This CDR3 region has 16 residues. Germline V lookup: CDR1 LNHNV, CDR2 YYDKDF (reference sequence). The CDR3 DNA is TGTGCCACCAGCAGCTTGGGAGTCGTCGCCTTTGGAGAGCAGTACTTC. Amino acids: CATSSLGVVAFGEQYF.

This chain connects TRBV9 to TRBJ2-5; tentatively, D is TRBD1 or TRBD2 (5 bases each). Germline CDR1 SGDLS, CDR2 YYNGEE. The length of the CDR3 is 13 residues. Trimming shortened V by 4 bases and J by 5 bases, and 12 bases separated the two germline ends. The CDR3 is CASSTHEGETQYF. DNA for the CDR3: TGTGCCAGCAGCACCCACGAGGGGGAGACCCAGTACTTC. The variable domain in full, completed from reference TRBV9 and TRBJ2-5, reads DSGVTQTPKHLITATGQRVTLRCSPRSGDLSVYWYQQSLDQGLQFLIQYYNGEERAKGNILERFSAQQFPDLHSELNLSSLELGDSALYFCASSTHEGETQYFGPGTRLLVL.

This chain joins TRBV11-2 and TRBJ1-3; a possible D gene is TRBD1 (5 bases). Trimming left V 3 bases short and J 0 bases short, with 12 bases between. Germline V gives CDR1 SGHAT, CDR2 FQNNGV. The CDR3 runs 16 residues. CDR3 sequence: CASSLGLIASGNTIYF. The CDR3 coding sequence is TGTGCCAGCAGCTTGGGACTCATAGCCTCTGGAAACACCATATATTTT.

This clone was counted once. The junction and the germline gene differ at one end; a read error may be behind it. The chain carries TRBV7-7 and TRBJ2-1; D is unresolved. Germline V gene lookup returns CDR1 SSHAT and CDR2 FNYEAQ (reference sequence). The CDR3 is made up of 14 amino acids. The CDR3 spells CASSLHQSWNEQFF. The CDR3 coding sequence is TGTGCTAGCAGCCTACACCAAAGTTGGAATGAGCAGTTCTTC. The full variable domain, its missing parts supplied by reference TRBV7-7 and TRBJ2-1, is GAGVSQSPRYKVTKRGQDVTLRCDPISSHATLYWYQQALGQGPEFLTYFNYEAQPDKSGLPSDRFSAERPEGSISTLTIQRTEQRDSAMYRCASSLHQSWNEQFFGPGTRLTVL.

The chain couples TRBV7-8 to TRBJ2-1; 12 bases are a match to TRBD2. Germline trimming cut 0 bases from V and 9 bases from J; bases unmatched to any gene: 6. The CDR3 is 16 amino acids. Germline-derived CDR1 and CDR2 are SGHVS and FQNEAQ. Written as DNA, the CDR3 is TGTGCCAGCAGCTTAGCGCGACTAGCGGGAGCCCGTGAGCAGTTCTTC. Amino acid sequence: CASSLARLAGAREQFF.

This chain links TRBV28 with TRBJ1-3; perhaps TRBD1 as D (6 bases). Trimming left V 6 bases short and J 0 bases short, with 15 bases between. CDR1 is MDHEN, CDR2 SYDVKM, per germline. This CDR3 is 16 amino acids long. The CDR3 bases are TGTGCCAGCAGGCGCTACCGGGACACCTCTGGAAACACCATATATTTT. It specifies CASRRYRDTSGNTIYF. Supplemented by reference TRBV28 and TRBJ1-3, the full variable domain reads DVKVTQSSRYLVKRTGEKVFLECVQDMDHENMFWYRQDPGLGLRLIYFSYDVKMKEKGDIPEGYSVSREKKERFSLILESASTNQTSMYLCASRRYRDTSGNTIYFGEGSWLTVV.

The genes are TRBV28 and TRBJ1-2, with a tentative D call TRBD1 (6 bases). CDR1 is MDHEN and CDR2 is SYDVKM in the germline V gene. This CDR3 has 15 amino acids. V lost 2 bases to trimming and J lost 4 bases, with 14 bases between them. CDR3 sequence: CASSLGGGGLYGYTF. The CDR3 DNA is TGTGCCAGCAGTTTAGGGGGCGGGGGACTCTATGGCTACACCTTC.

In DNA form, the CDR3 reads TGTGCCAGCAGTTCACCTAGCGGGGGCGTCTACAATGAGCAGTTCTTC. This sequence encodes CASSSPSGGVYNEQFF. The chain recombines TRBV28 with TRBJ2-1; 10 bases match TRBD2. The CDR3 is 16 amino acids. The trim removed 4 bases at V and 3 bases at J, leaving 6 bases unmatched. Germline lookup yields CDR1 MDHEN and CDR2 SYDVKM.

The chain recombines TRBV7-2 with TRBJ1-5; D call uncertain. V shed 1 base and J shed 7 bases, with 8 bases lying between them. From germline, CDR1 is SGHTA and CDR2 FQGNSA. The CDR3 length is 13 residues. CDR3 bases: TGTGCCAGCAGCTTAGGCGTCAACCAGCCCCAGCATTTT. Encoded protein: CASSLGVNQPQHF.

The rearrangement joins TRBV9 to TRBJ2-3; D gene unclear. The CDR3 spans 16 residues. The germline V and J ends were trimmed by 4 bases and 4 bases, with 19 bases remaining between them. The germline V gene has CDR1 SGDLS and CDR2 YYNGEE. Written as DNA, the CDR3 is TGTGCCAGCAGCCGAAAAAATTGGGAATCGGCAGATACGCAGTATTTT. It translates to CASSRKNWESADTQYF.

This clone was observed a single time. The chain joins TRBV5-1 to TRBJ2-1; 10 bases fit TRBD2. The CDR3 length is 15 residues. The V gene end was trimmed by 0 bases and the J gene end by 8 bases; junction bases not matched to a gene: 5. CDR1 and CDR2 from the germline V gene are SGHRS and YFSETQ. Here the CDR3 DNA reads TGCGCCAGCAGCTTGGTTACTAGCGGGACCGATGAGCAGTTCTTC. This gives the protein CASSLVTSGTDEQFF. The whole variable domain, remainder taken from reference TRBV5-1 and TRBJ2-1, is KAGVTQTPRYLIKTRGQQVTLSCSPISGHRSVSWYQQTPGQGLQFLFEYFSETQRNKGNFPGRFSGRQFSNSRSEMNVSTLELGDSALYLCASSLVTSGTDEQFFGPGTRLTVL.